These T cell receptor beta chains were read from a single sample in a study of regulatory T cells in long-lasting Graves disease. TCRdb processed the multiplex PCR reads anew with MiXCR; each CDR3 protein has one entry. The sample lists about 470,000 distinct CDR3 sequences, approximately 21% occurring once. The material sequenced was peripheral blood mononuclear cells (PBMCs), taken when the disease was refractory, from a patient treated with antithyroid drugs. These receptors all come from a female donor with Graves disease. The CDR3 runs from the conserved cysteine through the conserved F or W. Fields, in order: J gene, D gene, clone size, V gene, CDR3 DNA, CDR3 protein. A D gene is named only where the DNA matches it firmly. Part of the rows lack a size; the others show once, few, many or a class for expanded clones.

J gene: TRBJ1-2; D gene: .; clone size: few; V gene: TRBV2; CDR3 DNA: TGTGCCAGCACCCAGGGTTTTTTTAACTATGGCTACACCTTC; CDR3 protein: CASTQGFFNYGYTF
J gene: TRBJ1-6; D gene: TRBD1; clone size: .; V gene: TRBV7-9; CDR3 DNA: TGTGCCAGCAGCTTAGCGAGGACAGGGGTTTCACCCCTCCACTTT; CDR3 protein: CASSLARTGVSPLHF
J gene: TRBJ2-4; D gene: .; clone size: .; V gene: TRBV4-1; CDR3 DNA: TGCGCCAGCAACCGGGTTCCAGGGTCGAAGGGCAAAAACATTCAGTACTTC; CDR3 protein: CASNRVPGSKGKNIQYF
J gene: TRBJ2-7; D gene: .; clone size: .; V gene: TRBV14; CDR3 DNA: TGTGCCAGCAGCCAAGCTACTAACGCCTTTGACTACGAGCAGTACTTC; CDR3 protein: CASSQATNAFDYEQYF
J gene: TRBJ1-2; D gene: .; clone size: many; V gene: TRBV10-3; CDR3 DNA: TGTGCCATCAGTGAGTCTGCGGGGGTGTTCAACTATGGCTACACCTTC; CDR3 protein: CAISESAGVFNYGYTF
J gene: TRBJ2-5; D gene: .; clone size: few; V gene: TRBV4-1; CDR3 DNA: TGCGCCAGCAGCCAAGGGAGGGGCTCTCAAGAGACCCAGTACTTC; CDR3 protein: CASSQGRGSQETQYF
J gene: TRBJ1-2; D gene: .; clone size: .; V gene: TRBV30; CDR3 DNA: TGTGCCTGGAGGTTCAGGGAGACGAATGGCTACACCTTC; CDR3 protein: CAWRFRETNGYTF
J gene: TRBJ2-5; D gene: TRBD2; clone size: many; V gene: TRBV28; CDR3 DNA: TGTGCCAGCAGTCCCCTGGGGGGATCTAGCGGGGCTCGCGAGACCCAGTACTTC; CDR3 protein: CASSPLGGSSGARETQYF
J gene: TRBJ2-3; D gene: TRBD2; clone size: .; V gene: TRBV6-1; CDR3 DNA: TGTGCCACAAGTAGCGGGGGTAACACAGATACGCAGTATTTT; CDR3 protein: CATSSGGNTDTQYF
J gene: TRBJ2-5; D gene: .; clone size: many; V gene: TRBV7-8; CDR3 DNA: TGTGCCACCGCATACAGGGTCCAAGAGACCCAGTACTTC; CDR3 protein: CATAYRVQETQYF
J gene: TRBJ1-2; D gene: TRBD1; clone size: .; V gene: TRBV19; CDR3 DNA: TGTGCCAGTAGTATCACCGAGGGGGCTCCGAACTATGGCTACACCTTC; CDR3 protein: CASSITEGAPNYGYTF
J gene: TRBJ2-1; D gene: .; clone size: .; V gene: TRBV3-1; CDR3 DNA: TGTGCCAGCAGCCAGGGGTCCGGGAGTGAGCAGTTCTTC; CDR3 protein: CASSQGSGSEQFF
J gene: TRBJ2-7; D gene: TRBD1; clone size: many; V gene: TRBV28; CDR3 DNA: TGTGCCAGCAGTTCGAGGCAGGGCAGGGGGTTCAACGAGCAGTACTTC; CDR3 protein: CASSSRQGRGFNEQYF
J gene: TRBJ2-2; D gene: .; clone size: many; V gene: TRBV29-1; CDR3 DNA: TGCAGCGTCGGAGCCGGCACCGGGGAGCTGTTTTTT; CDR3 protein: CSVGAGTGELFF
J gene: TRBJ2-7; D gene: .; clone size: .; V gene: TRBV7-3; CDR3 DNA: TGTGCCAGCAGCCCAGGGCCGGACCACAGGTACGAGCAGTACTTC; CDR3 protein: CASSPGPDHRYEQYF
J gene: TRBJ2-5; D gene: TRBD2; clone size: .; V gene: TRBV20-1; CDR3 DNA: TGCAGTGCTTTTAGCGGGAGCGGGGAGACCCAGTACTTC; CDR3 protein: CSAFSGSGETQYF
J gene: TRBJ1-2; D gene: .; clone size: many; V gene: TRBV28; CDR3 DNA: TGTGCCAGCAGTTTCCCAGGCACGGCCGGCTACACCTTC; CDR3 protein: CASSFPGTAGYTF
J gene: TRBJ2-7; D gene: TRBD2; clone size: many; V gene: TRBV12-3/TRBV12-4; CDR3 DNA: TGTGCCAGCGGAATAGCGGGAGGGCTCTACGAGCAGTACTTC; CDR3 protein: CASGIAGGLYEQYF
J gene: TRBJ2-7; D gene: .; clone size: .; V gene: TRBV28; CDR3 DNA: TGTGCCAGCAGACCCGGGACCTCTAAAGGCTACGAGCAGTACTTC; CDR3 protein: CASRPGTSKGYEQYF
J gene: TRBJ2-5; D gene: .; clone size: few; V gene: TRBV27; CDR3 DNA: TGTGCCAGCAGTTTATCGCCGGGGTGGGAGACCCAGTACTTC; CDR3 protein: CASSLSPGWETQYF
J gene: TRBJ1-1; D gene: .; clone size: .; V gene: TRBV19; CDR3 DNA: TGTGCCAGTAGTATGTCGGGAAGGGGTACTGAAGCTTTCTTT; CDR3 protein: CASSMSGRGTEAFF
J gene: TRBJ1-5; D gene: TRBD1; clone size: many; V gene: TRBV28; CDR3 DNA: TGTGCCAGCCTAGGACAGGGAAAGGGTCAGCCCCAGCATTTT; CDR3 protein: CASLGQGKGQPQHF
J gene: TRBJ2-7; D gene: TRBD2; clone size: few; V gene: TRBV28; CDR3 DNA: TGTGCCAGCAGTTCTCTCGGACTAGGGGTCTCCTACGAGCAGTACTTC; CDR3 protein: CASSSLGLGVSYEQYF
J gene: TRBJ2-1; D gene: TRBD2; clone size: .; V gene: TRBV7-3; CDR3 DNA: TGTGCCAGCAGCGCCTCTAGCGGCTCCTACAATGAGCAGTTCTTC; CDR3 protein: CASSASSGSYNEQFF
J gene: TRBJ1-2; D gene: .; clone size: .; V gene: TRBV5-6; CDR3 DNA: TGTGCCAGCAGCTTGGCCGGGGGGCCCGTCTATGGCTACACCTTC; CDR3 protein: CASSLAGGPVYGYTF